This entry describes one T cell receptor beta chain. Germline V CDR1 and CDR2: MNHEY, SVGAGI. This CDR3 is 15 amino acids long. The ends lost 7 bases at V and 2 bases at J; junction bases unmatched: 7. The data were obtained in a study of blood T cell repertoires in COVID-19. At the level of the study: Acute and convalescent COVID-19 samples came from the United States, Italy and Spain. T cells, B-cell-depleted T cells, or PBMCs provided the cDNA or gDNA that served as material.

In the original analysis: Nucleated cell counts were estimated from reference gene primer amplification. Repertoires were generated with immunoSEQ multiplex PCR, while TCRdb's copy carries only in-frame clones and drops some. V and J calls and clone size are those listed in that table; D and trimming were worked out from the DNA. The sample contains about 74,000 clones, about nine tenths of which appear only once. This receptor was taken from a woman aged 45-65 years in a cohort sampled during active COVID-19. V gene TRBV6-5 combines with J gene TRBJ2-7, with 11 bases that match TRBD1. Specimen: peripheral blood. As DNA, the CDR3 is TGTGCCAGCACCTCCCGGGACAGGGGGACCTACGAGCAGTACTTC. Translating it yields CASTSRDRGTYEQYF.